This TCR beta chain was profiled in a study of blood T cell repertoires in COVID-19. Study in general: Samples taken during acute and convalescent COVID-19 were collected in the United States, Italy and Spain. PBMCs, B-cell-depleted T cells, or T cells were the source of the cDNA or gDNA that made up the material.

This CDR3 contains 15 residues. V lost 4 bases, J lost 0 bases, and 5 bases stayed unmatched. Germline V lookup: CDR1 SGHRS, CDR2 YFSETQ. Original data processing: Amplification of reference gene primers was used by the study to estimate nucleated cell counts. Assay: immunoSEQ multiplex PCR; the TCRdb copy retains only in-frame clones and omits some. V and J calls and clone size come straight from that table; D and trimming were deduced from the DNA. The repertoire holds some 200,000 clones, with 88% as singletons. This TCR was recovered from a man aged 45 to 65 with COVID-19, enrolled during active disease. The sequenced sample consisted of peripheral blood. The chain carries TRBV5-1 and TRBJ2-3, with 7 nucleotides matching TRBD1. CDR3 in DNA: TGCGCCAGCAGCCGGGACAGACCTAGCACAGATACGCAGTATTTT. This encodes CASSRDRPSTDTQYF.